Shown below are 23 T cell receptor beta chains from a single sample sequenced in a study of T cell responses to AZD1222 COVID-19 vaccine. The data were produced by immunoSEQ multiplex PCR, yet TCRdb's version contains in-frame clones alone and is incomplete. The sample comprises over 100,000 clones, approximately 85% of which are singletons, and 7.9% rests with the top ten. Sample: peripheral blood, taken 28 days after the second dose of the MenACWY control vaccine. The receptors shown here come from an adult who received the MenACWY meningococcal vaccine as a control.

V gene TRBV14 combines with J gene TRBJ2-1; 7 bases are a match to TRBD1. V shed 1 base and J 4 bases; nucleotides not matched to a gene: 10. Germline CDR1 and CDR2: SGHDN and FVKESK. The CDR3 covers 17 residues. This CDR3 reads CASSQVLGTALYNEQFF. The CDR3 nucleotides read TGTGCCAGCAGCCAAGTCTTAGGGACAGCTTTATACAATGAGCAGTTCTTC.

The chain links TRBV7-3 to TRBJ2-2, with D tentatively TRBD2 (5 bases). Germline CDR1 and CDR2: SGHTA and FQGTGA. There are 13 residues in the CDR3. Trimming removed 6 bases from V and 6 bases from J, with 11 bases in between. This chain's CDR3 is CASSYLEAGELFF. In DNA, the CDR3 is TGTGCCAGCAGTTACCTGGAGGCCGGGGAGCTGTTTTTT.

The chain recombines TRBV21-1 with TRBJ1-5. TRBV21-1 is a listed pseudogene. The CDR3 consists of 16 residues. CDR3 region: CASRSRGAGLRQPQHF. The CDR3 DNA reads TGTGCCAGCAGGTCACGGGGAGCAGGGCTCAGGCAGCCCCAGCATTTT.

V and J are TRBV7-9 and TRBJ2-7, with D unclear. Deletions cut 3 bases from V and 2 bases from J, with 8 bases between. Germline CDR1 reads SEHNR; CDR2 reads FQNEAQ (reference sequence). The CDR3 has 13 residues. CDR3 nucleotides: TGTGCCAGCAGCTTGGGCAGGACCTACGAGCAGTACTTC. Translation gives CASSLGRTYEQYF.

This chain connects TRBV11-2 to TRBJ2-3; 12 bases are a match to TRBD2. CDR1 and CDR2 from the germline V gene are SGHAT and FQNNGV. V dropped 2 bases and J dropped 5; count of bases not matched to a gene: 5. The CDR3 contains 16 residues. In DNA, the CDR3 is TGTGCCAGCAGCTTAACCCTAGCGGGGGGGCGAGATACGCAGTATTTT. Translating gives CASSLTLAGGRDTQYF.

The gene calls are TRBV30 and TRBJ1-1; 12 nucleotides match TRBD1. The V segment lost 0 bases and the J segment 2 bases; nucleotides outside the gene matches: 7. Germline CDR1 and CDR2: GTSNPN and SVGIG (reference sequence). The CDR3 length is 17 residues. CDR3 loop: CAWSVLGGTGGNTEAFF. The CDR3 DNA is TGTGCCTGGAGTGTACTCGGGGGGACAGGGGGCAACACTGAAGCTTTCTTT.

This rearrangement joins TRBV6-5 to TRBJ2-7; D unclear. The CDR3 is made up of 13 amino acids. CDR1 and CDR2 from the germline V gene are MNHEY and SVGAGI. V gave up 8 bases and J gave up 0 bases, with 11 bases separating them. CDR3 loop: CASGQELSYEQYV. CDR3 sequence (DNA): TGTGCCAGCGGGCAGGAACTCTCCTACGAGCAGTACGTC.

The chain combines TRBV7-9 with TRBJ1-4; 12 bases match TRBD1. V shed 4 bases, J shed 8 bases, and the junction held 2 bases outside the gene matches. The CDR3 consists of 14 residues. Per the germline V gene, CDR1 is SEHNR and CDR2 is FQNEAQ (reference sequence). CDR3 region: CASSYGTGGEKLFF. The CDR3 nucleotides are TGTGCCAGCAGCTACGGGACAGGGGGCGAAAAACTGTTTTTT.

The J gene is TRBJ1-6, the V gene TRBV3-1 (or the pseudogene TRBV3-2); 10 positions agree with TRBD1. CDR3 length: 20 amino acids. J gave up 7 bases and V 1 base, and 16 bases lay outside the gene matches. Per germline, CDR1 LGHDT and CDR2 YNNKEL (reference sequence). The chain's CDR3 is CASSQAYDRGLLYRNSPLHF. The CDR3 coding sequence is TGTGCCAGCAGCCAAGCTTACGACAGGGGGCTCCTCTATAGGAATTCACCCCTCCACTTT.

The chain uses TRBV5-4 and TRBJ1-5; no definite D call. This CDR3 contains 14 residues. With 0 bases removed from V and 8 bases from J, the gap between germline ends came to 12 bases. The germline gives CDR1 SGHNT, CDR2 YYREEE (reference sequence). CDR3 amino acids: CASSLGGLKEPQHF. CDR3 nucleotides: TGTGCCAGCAGCTTGGGGGGATTAAAGGAGCCCCAGCATTTT. Variable domain in full (rest from reference TRBV5-4 and TRBJ1-5): ETGVTQSPTHLIKTRGQQVTLRCSSQSGHNTVSWYQQALGQGPQFIFQYYREEENGRGNFPPRFSGLQFPNYSSELNVNALELDDSALYLCASSLGGLKEPQHFGDGTRLSIL.

This clone showed up just a few times. The chain links TRBV3-1 (or the pseudogene TRBV3-2) to TRBJ1-2, with a tentative D call TRBD1 (5 bases). The CDR3 is 12 amino acids. Germline lookup yields CDR1 LGHDT and CDR2 YNNKEL (reference sequence). Trimming left V 1 base short and J 8 bases short, with 8 bases between. The CDR3 coding sequence is TGTGCCAGCAGCCAAGCCAGGGTGGGCTACACCTTC. Amino acids: CASSQARVGYTF.

This rearrangement joins TRBV9 to TRBJ1-2, with 8 bases fitting TRBD1. The CDR3 has 12 amino acids. CDR1 and CDR2 from the germline V gene are SGDLS and YYNGEE. V shed 4 bases and J 8 bases; nucleotides not matched to a gene: 4. The CDR3 is CASSSDREGYTF. CDR3 nucleotide sequence: TGTGCCAGCAGCTCGGACAGGGAAGGCTACACCTTC.

A few counts support this clone. The chain is built from TRBV13 and TRBJ2-7; 9 bases map to TRBD2. The CDR3 spans 15 residues. With 1 base clipped from V and 4 bases from J, the junction kept 5 bases outside the gene matches. Germline V gives CDR1 PRHDT, CDR2 FYEKMQ (reference sequence). The CDR3 protein is CASSLEIAGVYEQYF. For the CDR3, the DNA is TGTGCCAGCAGCTTAGAAATAGCGGGGGTTTACGAGCAGTACTTC.

This clone was seen only a few times. The genes are TRBV9 and TRBJ1-1; D is possibly TRBD1 (5 bases). V was clipped by 4 bases and J by 2 bases, with 12 bases between them. The CDR3 totals 14 residues. The V gene's germline CDR1 is SGDLS and CDR2 YYNGEE. This CDR3 reads CASSPSDSNTEAFF. The CDR3 DNA reads as TGTGCCAGCAGCCCCTCTGACAGTAACACTGAAGCTTTCTTT. Based on the CDR3 plus reference TRBV9 and TRBJ1-1, the full variable domain is DSGVTQTPKHLITATGQRVTLRCSPRSGDLSVYWYQQSLDQGLQFLIQYYNGEERAKGNILERFSAQQFPDLHSELNLSSLELGDSALYFCASSPSDSNTEAFFGQGTRLTVV.

The chain has TRBV15 and TRBJ1-5; D perhaps matches TRBD1 (5 bases). Germline V CDR1 and CDR2: LNHNV, YYDKDF (reference sequence). CDR3 size: 14 residues. Trimming removed 8 bases from V and 1 base from J, with 12 bases in between. CDR3 loop: CATGRGRSNQPQHF. The CDR3 DNA reads TGTGCCACCGGAAGGGGCCGGAGCAATCAGCCCCAGCATTTT.

This chain uses TRBV24-1 with TRBJ1-2; D call uncertain. The CDR3 contains 14 residues. Germline V gives CDR1 KGHDR, CDR2 SFDVKD. V was shortened by 3 bases and J by 8 bases, with 15 bases between the two germline ends. CDR3 region: CATSDPLLAMGYTF. CDR3 nucleotide sequence: TGTGCCACCAGTGATCCCCTCCTCGCTATGGGCTACACCTTC.

The chain has TRBV6-5 and TRBJ1-1; D uncertain. CDR1 MNHEY and CDR2 SVGAGI come from the germline V gene. CDR3 size: 12 residues. V was shortened by 8 bases and J by 1 base, with 8 bases between the two germline ends. The CDR3 nucleotides are TGTGCCAGCGCGCGGGGGAACACTGAAGCTTTCTTT. Protein sequence: CASARGNTEAFF.

The chain uses TRBV25-1 and TRBJ2-7; D call uncertain. The germline V gene encodes CDR1 MGHDK and CDR2 SYGVNS. This CDR3 has 14 amino acids. The V end lost 2 bases, the J end lost 0 bases, and 8 bases lay between the germline ends. The CDR3 DNA follows: TGTGCCAGCAGTGAACAGGAGAGCTCCTACGAGCAGTACTTC. Its protein is CASSEQESSYEQYF.

This clone occurred once. The CDR3: CATSRAGTSYNEQFF. The CDR3 DNA is TGTGCCACCAGCAGAGCCGGGACTAGCTACAATGAGCAGTTCTTC. The chain links TRBV15 to TRBJ2-1; 8 bases fit TRBD2. With V trimmed by 1 base and J by 3 bases, 2 bases remained unmatched. CDR1 and CDR2 (germline): LNHNV, YYDKDF (reference sequence). The CDR3 contains 15 residues.

V gene TRBV18 combines with J gene TRBJ1-1; D is unclear. V lost 7 bases and J 1 base, leaving 7 bases between the germline ends. CDR1 and CDR2 (germline): KGHSH, LQKENI. The CDR3 runs 12 residues. The CDR3 DNA sequence: TGTGCCAGCTTAAGACAGAACACTGAAGCTTTCTTT. Its protein is CASLRQNTEAFF.

This chain uses TRBV19 with TRBJ1-5; TRBD1 might be the D (5 bases). The CDR3 is 16 amino acids. Germline-derived CDR1 and CDR2 are LNHDA and SQIVND (reference sequence). Trimming removed 6 bases at V and 5 bases at J, with 20 bases between. The CDR3 spells CASRKPGPTADQPQHF. CDR3 DNA: TGTGCCAGTAGGAAACCCGGCCCGACAGCCGATCAGCCCCAGCATTTT.

The V gene is TRBV7-2, the J gene TRBJ2-3; D uncertain. The ends were cut back, 5 bases at V and 4 bases at J, with 19 bases in the middle. The CDR3 contains 16 residues. Germline loops: CDR1 SGHTA, CDR2 FQGNSA. The CDR3 nucleotides are TGTGCCAGCAGCCGCCAGACCCGGAGTGGTGCAGATACGCAGTATTTT. Protein product: CASSRQTRSGADTQYF.

The chain employs TRBV5-6 and TRBJ2-2; D might be TRBD1 or TRBD2, each matching 6 bases. Trimming cost V 2 bases and J 0 bases, with 11 bases left between them. Germline CDR1 reads SGHDT; CDR2 reads YYEEEE. CDR3 length equals 16 residues. The DNA of the CDR3 is TGTGCCAGCAGCTTACGGGGGCCCTCGAACACCGGGGAGCTGTTTTTT. It encodes CASSLRGPSNTGELFF.